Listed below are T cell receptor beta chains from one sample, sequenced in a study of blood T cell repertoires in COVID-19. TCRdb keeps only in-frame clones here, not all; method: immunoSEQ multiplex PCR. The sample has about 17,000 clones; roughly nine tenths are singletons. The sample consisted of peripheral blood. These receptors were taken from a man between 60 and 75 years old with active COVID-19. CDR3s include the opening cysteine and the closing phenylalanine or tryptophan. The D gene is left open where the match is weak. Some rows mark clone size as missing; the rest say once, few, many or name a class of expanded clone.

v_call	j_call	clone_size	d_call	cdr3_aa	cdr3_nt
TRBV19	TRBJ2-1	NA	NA	CASGPGEQFF	TGTGCCAGTGGTCCGGGGGAGCAGTTCTTC
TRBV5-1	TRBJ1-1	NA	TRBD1	CASSLQGAQGTEAFF	TGCGCCAGCAGCTTGCAGGGGGCGCAGGGTACTGAAGCTTTCTTT
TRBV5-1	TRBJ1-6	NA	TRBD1	CASSRDRGSPLHF	TGCGCCAGCAGCAGGGACAGAGGCTCACCCCTCCACTTT
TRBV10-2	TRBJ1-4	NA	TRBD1	CASSPVDRATNEKLFF	TGCGCCAGCAGCCCGGTGGACAGGGCAACTAATGAAAAACTGTTTTTT
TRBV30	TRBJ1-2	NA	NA	CAWSRVLGYTF	TGTGCCTGGAGCAGGGTTCTGGGCTACACCTTC
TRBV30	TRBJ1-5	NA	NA	CAWSVRSGAGGQPQHF	TGTGCCTGGAGTGTACGTTCGGGTGCAGGAGGACAGCCCCAGCATTTT
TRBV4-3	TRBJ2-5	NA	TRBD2	CASSLGTSGGETQYF	TGCGCCAGCAGCCTGGGGACTAGCGGGGGAGAGACCCAGTACTTC
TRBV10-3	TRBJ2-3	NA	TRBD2	CAISAGVRGGSTDTQYF	TGTGCCATCAGTGCAGGGGTCCGCGGGGGGAGCACAGATACGCAGTATTTT
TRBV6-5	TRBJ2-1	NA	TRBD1	CASRSRTGRYNEQFF	TGTGCCAGCAGATCTCGGACAGGACGGTACAATGAGCAGTTCTTC
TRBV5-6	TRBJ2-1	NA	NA	CASSLPGTNEQFF	TGTGCCAGCAGCTTGCCAGGGACAAATGAGCAGTTCTTC
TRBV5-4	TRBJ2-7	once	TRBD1	CASSSGTGRGEQYF	TGTGCCAGCAGCTCGGGGACAGGGCGGGGTGAGCAGTACTTC
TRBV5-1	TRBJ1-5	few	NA	CASSLGHSNQPQHF	TGCGCCAGCAGCTTGGGACATAGCAATCAGCCCCAGCATTTT
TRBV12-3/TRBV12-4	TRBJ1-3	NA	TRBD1	CASRRGGNTIYF	TGTGCCAGCCGCAGGGGGGGAAACACCATATATTTT
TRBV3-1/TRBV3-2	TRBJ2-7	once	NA	CASSQESSVPYEQYF	TGTGCCAGCAGCCAAGAGTCTAGCGTCCCCTACGAGCAGTACTTC
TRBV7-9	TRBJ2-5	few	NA	CASSYTTGPETQYF	TGTGCCAGCAGCTACACCACAGGGCCCGAGACCCAGTACTTC
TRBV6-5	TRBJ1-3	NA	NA	CASASRVWNTIYF	TGTGCCAGCGCGTCCAGGGTCTGGAACACCATATATTTT
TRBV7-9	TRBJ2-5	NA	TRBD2	CASSRGTSGRGGGTQYF	TGTGCCAGCAGCCGAGGGACTAGCGGGAGAGGGGGCGGGACCCAGTACTTC
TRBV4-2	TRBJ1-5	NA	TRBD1	CASSQDRGLQPQHF	TGTGCCAGCAGCCAAGACAGGGGGCTACAGCCCCAGCATTTT
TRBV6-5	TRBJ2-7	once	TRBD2	CASSYSRLAGAHEQYF	TGTGCCAGCAGTTACTCGCGACTAGCGGGGGCCCACGAGCAGTACTTC
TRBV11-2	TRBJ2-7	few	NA	CASAPNLRDTIYEQYF	TGTGCCAGCGCACCGAACTTACGGGACACCATTTACGAGCAGTACTTC
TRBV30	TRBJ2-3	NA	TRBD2	CAWSLAGVADTQYF	TGTGCCTGGAGTCTGGCGGGGGTCGCAGATACGCAGTATTTT
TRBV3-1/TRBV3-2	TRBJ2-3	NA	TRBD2	CASSRASGGTDTQYF	TGTGCCAGCAGCCGGGCTAGCGGGGGCACAGATACGCAGTATTTT
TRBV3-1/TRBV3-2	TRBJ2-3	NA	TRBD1	CATRGTGWTDTQYF	TGTGCCACCAGGGGGACAGGGTGGACAGATACGCAGTATTTT
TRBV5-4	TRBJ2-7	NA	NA	CASSLGTAPDEQYF	TGTGCCAGCAGCTTGGGGACAGCCCCCGACGAGCAGTACTTC
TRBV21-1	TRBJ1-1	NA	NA	CATRYNPPPKAFF	TGTGCCACCAGATACAATCCTCCCCCGAAAGCTTTCTTT
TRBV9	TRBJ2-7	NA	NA	CASSKKTDRRDEQYF	TGTGCCAGTTCTAAAAAGACGGACCGGAGGGACGAGCAGTACTTC
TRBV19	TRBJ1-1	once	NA	CASSVERSNTEAFF	TGTGCCAGTAGCGTGGAGCGGTCGAACACTGAAGCTTTCTTT
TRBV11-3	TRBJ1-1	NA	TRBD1	CASSLGIGQAVEAFF	TGTGCCAGCAGCTTAGGAATAGGACAGGCAGTGGAAGCTTTCTTT
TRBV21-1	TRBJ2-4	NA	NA	CASSNPLQGRIVVAKNIQYF	TGTGCCAGCAGCAACCCCTTACAGGGACGAATTGTTGTGGCCAAAAACATTCAGTACTTC
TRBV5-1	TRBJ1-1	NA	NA	CASSLAEQGEAFF	TGCGCCAGCAGCTTGGCGGAGCAGGGCGAAGCTTTCTTT
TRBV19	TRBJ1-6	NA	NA	CASSYSNSPLHF	TGTGCCAGTAGTTACAGTAATTCACCCCTCCACTTT
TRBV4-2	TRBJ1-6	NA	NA	CASSSTSNSPLHF	TGTGCCAGCAGCAGTACGAGTAATTCACCCCTCCACTTT
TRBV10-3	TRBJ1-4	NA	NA	CAISESGIREGKLFF	TGTGCCATCAGTGAGTCCGGGATCCGGGAGGGGAAACTGTTTTTT
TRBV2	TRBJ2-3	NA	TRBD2	CASTLGLAGTDTQYF	TGTGCCAGCACTCTGGGACTAGCGGGCACAGATACGCAGTATTTT
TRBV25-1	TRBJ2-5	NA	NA	CASSEPAGGAQETQYF	TGTGCCAGCAGTGAGCCAGCAGGAGGGGCCCAAGAGACCCAGTACTTC
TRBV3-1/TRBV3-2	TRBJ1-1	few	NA	CASSLNTEAFF	TGTGCCAGCAGCTTAAACACTGAAGCTTTCTTT
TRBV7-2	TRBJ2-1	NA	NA	CASSLGPGFGNEQFF	TGTGCCAGCAGCTTAGGTCCGGGATTCGGCAATGAGCAGTTCTTC
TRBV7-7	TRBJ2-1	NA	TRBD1	CASSHNRGGEQFF	TGTGCTAGCAGCCACAACAGGGGTGGGGAGCAGTTCTTC
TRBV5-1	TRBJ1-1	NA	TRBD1	CASSKTTGANTEAFF	TGCGCCAGCAGCAAAACGACAGGGGCGAACACTGAAGCTTTCTTT
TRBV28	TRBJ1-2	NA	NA	CASLGGRGNYGYTF	TGTGCCAGCTTGGGGGGGCGGGGTAACTATGGCTACACCTTC
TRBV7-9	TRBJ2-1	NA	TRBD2	CASSLAQRGLGPGGQFF	TGTGCCAGCAGCTTAGCGCAACGGGGCCTAGGGCCGGGGGGGCAGTTCTTC
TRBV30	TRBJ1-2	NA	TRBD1	CAWNVGGRQGRGGYGYTF	TGTGCCTGGAACGTGGGGGGTAGACAGGGACGAGGGGGCTATGGCTACACCTTC
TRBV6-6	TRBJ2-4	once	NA	CASSYSPGLSIQYF	TGTGCCAGCAGTTACTCGCCTGGGCTATCCATTCAGTACTTC
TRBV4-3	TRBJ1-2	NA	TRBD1	CASSQDTTGGGGYGYTF	TGCGCCAGCAGCCAAGACACCACCGGAGGGGGCGGGTATGGCTACACCTTC
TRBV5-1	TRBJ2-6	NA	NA	CASSPPSSGANVLTF	TGCGCCAGCAGCCCCCCTAGCTCTGGGGCCAACGTCCTGACTTTC